A single sample gave rise to the 12 T cell receptor beta chains below, sequenced in a study of T-cell reconstitution after alpha-beta-depleted transplantation in children. Using unique molecular identifiers, the investigators prepared the TCRbeta library. From the PCR reads, TCRdb called clonotypes with MiXCR, one entry per CDR3 protein. There are hundreds of thousands of distinct CDR3 sequences in the sample; more than 15% occur only once, and around 45% lies in the top ten. The sequencing here drew on PBMCs, mostly from graft donor cells, taken 360 days after TCRalphabeta/CD19-depleted stem cell transplant. The origin of the receptors is a male patient aged 2 to 10 who had a stem cell transplant for acute lymphoblastic leukemia, so the T cells may come from the graft donor.

This clonotype was counted only a few times. The chain employs TRBV10-3 and TRBJ2-1; the D gene could be TRBD1 or TRBD2 (5 bases each). Deletions cut 7 bases from V and 7 bases from J, with 20 bases between. This CDR3 spans 15 amino acids. CDR1 and CDR2 (germline): ENHRY, SYGVKD. This CDR3 is CAINSGTPGWNEQFF. Here the CDR3 DNA reads TGTGCCATCAATTCCGGGACCCCGGGATGGAATGAGCAGTTCTTC.

This clonotype was seen many times. The V and J genes are TRBV6-2 or TRBV6-3 and TRBJ1-2; maybe TRBD1 (6 bases). There are 14 residues in the CDR3. V was trimmed by 2 bases and J by 4 bases, leaving 11 bases between them. Germline CDR1 and CDR2: MNHEY and SVGEGT. CDR3 region: CASSYNGGGYGYTF. For the CDR3, the DNA is TGTGCCAGCAGTTACAACGGGGGCGGCTATGGCTACACCTTC.

This clonotype showed up just a few times. This sequence joins TRBV2 and TRBJ2-1; possible D gene TRBD1, 6 bases. Trimming stripped 6 bases from V and 6 bases from J, with 21 bases between. Germline CDR1 SNHLY, CDR2 FYNNEI. The CDR3 covers 16 residues. The CDR3: CASSGRPDSRVNEQFF. The DNA of the CDR3 is TGTGCCAGCAGCGGACGGCCGGACAGTCGGGTCAATGAGCAGTTCTTC. Filled out from reference TRBV2 and TRBJ2-1, the complete variable domain reads EPEVTQTPSHQVTQMGQEVILRCVPISNHLYFYWYRQILGQKVEFLVSFYNNEISEKSEIFDDQFSVERPDGSNFTLKIRSTKLEDSAMYFCASSGRPDSRVNEQFFGPGTRLTVL.

This chain connects TRBV5-1 to TRBJ2-7; the D gene is possibly TRBD1 (5 bases). The germline V gene encodes CDR1 SGHRS and CDR2 YFSETQ. CDR3 length: 15 residues. Deletions cut 3 bases from V and 0 bases from J, with 13 bases between. This chain's CDR3 is CASSSHRRFSYEQYF. The CDR3 DNA is TGCGCCAGCAGCTCACACAGGAGATTCTCCTACGAGCAGTACTTC. Supplemented by reference TRBV5-1 and TRBJ2-7, the full variable domain reads KAGVTQTPRYLIKTRGQQVTLSCSPISGHRSVSWYQQTPGQGLQFLFEYFSETQRNKGNFPGRFSGRQFSNSRSEMNVSTLELGDSALYLCASSSHRRFSYEQYFGPGTRLTVT.

This clonotype was detected ten times or more. The chain employs TRBV11-2 and TRBJ2-3; 8 bases are a match to TRBD2. V gave up 5 bases and J gave up 5 bases; unmatched junction bases: 15. CDR3 size: 17 residues. Germline values: CDR1 SGHAT, CDR2 FQNNGV. The CDR3 coding sequence is TGTGCCAGCAGCCGGACTAGAGCGGGGGCGCTCGGAGATACGCAGTATTTT. Translating gives CASSRTRAGALGDTQYF.

This clonotype has just a few counts. CDR3 nucleotides: TGCGCCAGCAGCTTGGAGCTAGCGGGGGGGAGATACAATGAGCAGTTCTTC. Amino acids: CASSLELAGGRYNEQFF. This chain joins TRBV5-1 and TRBJ2-1; 12 nucleotides line up with TRBD2. Germline V gene data show CDR1 as SGHRS and CDR2 as YFSETQ. The CDR3 covers 17 residues. Germline trimming cut 0 bases from V and 4 bases from J; bases unmatched to any gene: 5. Together with reference TRBV5-1 and TRBJ2-1, the CDR3 gives the full variable domain: KAGVTQTPRYLIKTRGQQVTLSCSPISGHRSVSWYQQTPGQGLQFLFEYFSETQRNKGNFPGRFSGRQFSNSRSEMNVSTLELGDSALYLCASSLELAGGRYNEQFFGPGTRLTVL.

This clonotype was seen a few times. The chain is built from TRBV5-8 and TRBJ2-4, with TRBD2 identical over 8 bases. The V segment lost 5 bases and the J segment 2 bases; nucleotides outside the gene matches: 9. CDR3 length: 16 amino acids. Germline CDR1 SGHTS, CDR2 YDEGEE. The chain's CDR3 is CASRSNGLASKNIQYF. The CDR3, as DNA: TGTGCCAGCAGATCCAACGGACTAGCTTCCAAAAACATTCAGTACTTC.

This clonotype came up many times. The V gene is TRBV15, the J gene TRBJ2-3, with 14 bases that match TRBD2. With V trimmed by 5 bases and J by 4 bases, 5 bases remained unmatched. CDR3 length: 16 amino acids. CDR1 and CDR2 from the germline V gene are LNHNV and YYDKDF (reference sequence). This chain's CDR3 is CATSLRLAGGADTQYF. The CDR3 coding sequence is TGTGCCACCAGCCTTCGACTAGCGGGAGGGGCAGATACGCAGTATTTT. The full variable domain, completed using reference TRBV15 and TRBJ2-3, is DAMVIQNPRYQVTQFGKPVTLSCSQTLNHNVMYWYQQKSSQAPKLLFHYYDKDFNNEADTPDNFQSRRPNTSFCFLDIRSPGLGDTAMYLCATSLRLAGGADTQYFGPGTRLTVL.

This clonotype was seen a few times. This chain connects TRBV29-1 to TRBJ2-5, with D tentatively TRBD2 (6 bases). Trimming removed 4 bases from V and 5 bases from J, with 14 bases in between. Germline V CDR1 and CDR2: SQVTM, ANQGSEA. This CDR3 is built from 13 residues. The CDR3 loop reads CSVGSRGLETQYF. In nucleotides, the CDR3 is TGCAGCGTTGGGTCCCGGGGGTTGGAGACCCAGTACTTC.

A few counts support this clonotype. The chain carries TRBV7-9 and TRBJ2-5; no clear D. This CDR3 region has 14 residues. V lost 2 bases and J 0 bases, leaving 7 bases between the germline ends. Germline CDR1 and CDR2: SEHNR and FQNEAQ (reference sequence). Written as DNA, the CDR3 is TGTGCCAGCAGCTTACCGCAGGACCAAGAGACCCAGTACTTC. As protein: CASSLPQDQETQYF.

The chain recombines TRBV7-2 with TRBJ2-3; TRBD2 is a possible D gene (6 bases). Trimming left V 4 bases short and J 0 bases short, with 14 bases between. The CDR3 loop spans 16 amino acids. Germline V gives CDR1 SGHTA, CDR2 FQGNSA. CDR3 nucleotide sequence: TGTGCCAGCAGCTACGCGACTCGGGGGAGCACAGATACGCAGTATTTT. Residues: CASSYATRGSTDTQYF.

V usage is TRBV4-2 and J usage is TRBJ2-3; D possibly corresponds to TRBD2 (5 bases). Trimming shortened V by 0 bases and J by 4 bases, and 11 bases separated the two germline ends. The CDR3 extends over 15 amino acids. CDR1 and CDR2 from the germline V gene are LGHNA and YNFKEQ. Here the CDR3 reads CASSQDFSVPDTQYF. Written as DNA, the CDR3 is TGTGCCAGCAGCCAAGATTTTAGCGTGCCAGATACGCAGTATTTT.